This entry lists 26 T cell receptor beta chains sequenced from one sample in a study of cytomegalovirus exposure and HLA in healthy donors. Measured with immunoSEQ multiplex PCR; TCRdb has only the in-frame clones, and not every one. The sample has 150,000 to 180,000 clones, around 83% seen once; the top ten hold approximately 2%. The sequencing input was PBMCs. The receptors originated from a human donor in good health.

The gene calls are TRBV4-1 and TRBJ2-1, with TRBD2 identical over 8 bases. The CDR3 extends over 17 amino acids. Germline V lookup: CDR1 MGHRA, CDR2 YSYEKL. The ends lost 0 bases at V and 0 bases at J; junction bases unmatched: 4. The chain's CDR3 is CASSQDAAGGSYNEQFF. The CDR3, as DNA: TGCGCCAGCAGCCAAGATGCGGCGGGGGGCTCCTACAATGAGCAGTTCTTC.

V is TRBV29-1 and J is TRBJ2-5, with D unresolved. Germline CDR1 and CDR2: SQVTM and ANQGSEA. The CDR3 loop spans 16 amino acids. V lost 1 base to trimming and J lost 2 bases, with 17 bases between them. Here the CDR3 DNA reads TGCAGCGTTGAAGCGGAGAGTCGCAGATCTCAAGAGACCCAGTACTTC. This codes for CSVEAESRRSQETQYF.

The V call is TRBV21-1, the J call TRBJ2-1; TRBD1 is the table's D call and was not checked against the DNA. TRBV21-1 has pseudogene status. The CDR3 length is 17 residues. As DNA, the CDR3 is TGTGCCAGCAGCAAAGAATTAGTAGGACAGGGGGACAATGAGCAGTTCTTC. Its protein is CASSKELVGQGDNEQFF.

This chain links TRBV7-8 with TRBJ2-7; D is ambiguous. This CDR3 region has 15 residues. V was trimmed by 3 bases and J by 2 bases, leaving 14 bases between them. Germline V lookup: CDR1 SGHVS, CDR2 FQNEAQ. CDR3 sequence: CASSFDLERPYEQYF. CDR3 bases: TGTGCCAGCAGCTTCGATCTAGAGAGACCCTACGAGCAGTACTTC.

This chain joins TRBV2 and TRBJ1-4; 7 bases match TRBD1. Germline V gene data show CDR1 as SNHLY and CDR2 as FYNNEI. This CDR3 spans 12 amino acids. Trimming at V came to 8 bases and at J to 8 bases, leaving 5 bases not matched to a gene. CDR3 protein: CASGDRGEKLFF. As DNA, the CDR3 is TGTGCCAGCGGGGACAGAGGGGAAAAACTGTTTTTT.

The chain joins TRBV6-5 to TRBJ2-7; no reliable D call. Germline V gene lookup returns CDR1 MNHEY and CDR2 SVGAGI. This CDR3 comprises 16 residues. V was clipped by 0 bases and J by 0 bases, with 12 bases between them. The CDR3 sequence is CASSYSLSPSSYEQYF. The DNA for the CDR3 is TGTGCCAGCAGTTACTCGCTCTCCCCGAGCTCCTACGAGCAGTACTTC.

The chain links TRBV19 to TRBJ1-1, with 7 nucleotides matching TRBD1. With 4 bases clipped from V and 11 bases from J, the junction kept 16 bases outside the gene matches. The CDR3 runs to 15 residues. The germline CDR1 and CDR2 sequences are LNHDA and SQIVND (reference sequence). In DNA, the CDR3 is TGTGCCAGTAGTACCAGACAGGGAACCCTTTTGATGGCTTTCTTT. Its translation: CASSTRQGTLLMAFF. Full variable domain (remainder filled in from reference TRBV19 and TRBJ1-1): DGGITQSPKYLFRKEGQNVTLSCEQNLNHDAMYWYRQDPGQGLRLIYYSQIVNDFQKGDIAEGYSVSREKKESFPLTVTSAQKNPTAFYLCASSTRQGTLLMAFFGQGTRLTVV.

The V and J genes are TRBV30 and TRBJ2-5, with TRBD1 as a possible D gene (5 bases). Looked up from germline, CDR1 is GTSNPN and CDR2 is SVGIG (reference sequence). Trimming cost V 5 bases and J 6 bases, with 16 bases left between them. This CDR3 region has 13 residues. CDR3 loop: CAWEIDKGQTQYF. Written as DNA, the CDR3 is TGTGCCTGGGAAATCGACAAGGGGCAGACCCAGTACTTC. Filled out from reference TRBV30 and TRBJ2-5, the complete variable domain reads SQTIHQWPATLVQPVGSPLSLECTVEGTSNPNLYWYRQAAGRGLQLLFYSVGIGQISSEVPQNLSASRPQDRQFILSSKKLLLSDSGFYLCAWEIDKGQTQYFGPGTRLLVL.

CDR3 coding DNA: TGTGCCAGCAATTTCAGCGGCGAGCAGTTCTTC. As protein: CASNFSGEQFF. This sequence joins TRBV6-4 and TRBJ2-1; a weak D match, TRBD2 (5 bases). Germline-derived CDR1 and CDR2 are MRHNA and SNTAGT. This CDR3 comprises 11 residues. The V end lost 7 bases, the J end lost 10 bases, and 11 bases lay between the germline ends.

The chain is built from TRBV10-2 and TRBJ2-2, with a tentative D call TRBD2 (7 bases). The CDR3 loop spans 16 amino acids. V lost 0 bases and J lost 2, with 10 bases in between. Germline V gives CDR1 WSHSY, CDR2 SAAADI. DNA for the CDR3: TGCGCCAGCAGTGAGTCCGGCGGGGGCAACACCGGGGAGCTGTTTTTT. Amino acids: CASSESGGGNTGELFF.

This clone occurred a few times. The rearrangement links TRBV19 to TRBJ2-7; TRBD2 is a possible D gene (7 bases). CDR3 length: 19 amino acids. Trimming left V 0 bases short and J 4 bases short, with 25 bases between. Germline CDR1 is LNHDA and CDR2 is SQIVND (reference sequence). This CDR3 is CASSIDLAAGVTSLYEQYF. The CDR3 DNA reads TGTGCCAGTAGTATAGATCTAGCGGCAGGGGTCACTTCACTGTACGAGCAGTACTTC.

Only one count was recorded for this clone. Written as DNA, the CDR3 is TGTGCCAGCAGCTTAGCGCAGGGGCCGGCTTTCTATGGCTACACCTTC. It translates to CASSLAQGPAFYGYTF. The chain is built from TRBV7-2 and TRBJ1-2; maybe TRBD1 (6 bases). Germline CDR1 reads SGHTA; CDR2 reads FQGNSA. The CDR3 is 16 amino acids. V was shortened by 0 bases and J by 4 bases, with 15 bases between the two germline ends.

The chain carries TRBV7-3 and TRBJ2-5, with a weak D call TRBD2 (6 bases). The V gene lost 0 bases and the J gene lost 4 bases, with 15 bases spanning the gap. The CDR3 covers 16 residues. CDR1 and CDR2 (germline): SGHTA, FQGTGA. The CDR3 DNA sequence: TGTGCCAGCAGCTTAACTTCCGGGGGAACGGGAGAGACCCAGTACTTC. Its translation: CASSLTSGGTGETQYF.

This clone has only one observation. The J gene is TRBJ2-1, the V gene TRBV29-1; D perhaps matches TRBD1 (6 bases). Per germline, CDR1 SQVTM and CDR2 ANQGSEA. This CDR3 comprises 11 residues. With 6 bases removed from V and 8 bases from J, the gap between germline ends came to 11 bases. The CDR3, as DNA: TGCAGCGTCTCCGGGACATATGAGCAGTTCTTC. Its translation: CSVSGTYEQFF.

The chain links TRBV4-2 to TRBJ2-7; 9 bases match TRBD2. Germline values: CDR1 LGHNA, CDR2 YNFKEQ. The CDR3 runs to 14 residues. V was clipped by 5 bases and J by 4 bases; unmatched bases: 6. The CDR3 coding sequence is TGTGCCAGCAGCTCTGGTGCGGGAGGGTACGAGCAGTACTTC. Translation: CASSSGAGGYEQYF.

The J gene is TRBJ2-7, the V gene TRBV6-5; weak D call: TRBD2 (5 bases). Germline V CDR1 and CDR2: MNHEY, SVGAGI. V gave up 7 bases and J gave up 3 bases, with 13 bases separating them. This CDR3 region has 13 residues. The CDR3 sequence: CASTWTGNYEQYF. In DNA, the CDR3 is TGTGCCAGCACCTGGACGGGAAACTACGAGCAGTACTTC.

For the CDR3, the DNA is TGTGCCAGTAGTATAGCTTCTTCACCCCTCCACTTT. Amino acid sequence: CASSIASSPLHF. The chain links TRBV19 to TRBJ1-6, with D hard to call. Per germline, CDR1 LNHDA and CDR2 SQIVND (reference sequence). CDR3 length: 12 amino acids. V gave up 1 base and J gave up 9 bases, with 4 bases separating them.

The chain recombines TRBV6-6 with TRBJ1-5; D gene ambiguous. The V end lost 0 bases, the J end lost 4 bases, and 13 bases lay between the germline ends. Looked up from germline, CDR1 is MNHNY and CDR2 is SVGAGI (reference sequence). The length of the CDR3 is 16 residues. CDR3 in amino acids: CASSYSRGGLNQPQHF. The DNA for the CDR3 is TGTGCCAGCAGTTACTCGAGAGGCGGACTAAATCAGCCCCAGCATTTT.

V and J are TRBV7-9 and TRBJ1-1; D may be TRBD1 (5 bases). This CDR3 contains 13 residues. V was cut by 1 base and J by 7 bases, with 10 bases left in between. The germline gives CDR1 SEHNR, CDR2 FQNEAQ (reference sequence). The CDR3 DNA is TGTGCCAGCAGCTTAGGCGGGGACGATGAAGCTTTCTTT. Translated: CASSLGGDDEAFF.

This rearrangement joins TRBV5-1 to TRBJ1-1; 8 bases fit TRBD1. This CDR3 region has 14 residues. In germline, CDR1 is SGHRS, CDR2 YFSETQ. V lost 1 base, J lost 8 bases, and 7 bases stayed unmatched. In DNA form, the CDR3 reads TGCGCCAGCAGCTTGACTTCTTGGACAGGGGAAGCTTTCTTT. It yields the protein CASSLTSWTGEAFF.

The rearrangement uses TRBV6-5 and TRBJ2-7; 7 bases agree with TRBD1. Germline CDR1 MNHEY, CDR2 SVGAGI. Unmatched junction bases numbered 7, after V lost 5 bases and J lost 0 bases. The CDR3 is made up of 15 amino acids. The CDR3 DNA sequence: TGTGCCAGCAGTCTCGAGGGGGCCGACTCCTACGAGCAGTACTTC. It codes for CASSLEGADSYEQYF.

The genes are TRBV5-1 and TRBJ1-3; D is perhaps TRBD1 (5 bases). The V end lost 1 base, the J end lost 4 bases, and 18 bases lay between the germline ends. Germline CDR1 SGHRS, CDR2 YFSETQ. CDR3 length: 17 amino acids. The CDR3 sequence: CASSLPPTGGKGNTIYF. As DNA, the CDR3 is TGCGCCAGCAGCTTGCCCCCGACGGGGGGGAAAGGAAACACCATATATTTT.

This clone was recorded a few times. This sequence joins TRBV18 and TRBJ1-2, with 7 bases matching TRBD1. Germline V lookup: CDR1 KGHSH, CDR2 LQKENI. This CDR3 spans 13 amino acids. V lost 4 bases to trimming and J lost 3 bases; unmatched junction nucleotides: 2. The CDR3 DNA follows: TGTGCCAGCTCACAAGGGACAGACTATGGCTACACCTTC. It yields the protein CASSQGTDYGYTF.

This clone was detected only once. The chain carries TRBV27 and TRBJ2-7; 7 bases are a match to TRBD1. The CDR3 contains 15 residues. In germline, CDR1 is MNHEY, CDR2 SMNVEV (reference sequence). V dropped 3 bases and J dropped 2; count of bases not matched to a gene: 7. This CDR3 is CASSFSPRGTYEQYF. The DNA of the CDR3 is TGTGCCAGCAGTTTCAGCCCCAGGGGGACCTACGAGCAGTACTTC.

This chain connects TRBV11-2 to TRBJ2-3, with 12 nucleotides matching TRBD2. Germline trimming cut 5 bases from V and 2 bases from J; bases unmatched to any gene: 5. The CDR3 is 16 residues long. The germline CDR1 and CDR2 sequences are SGHAT and FQNNGV. The DNA of the CDR3 is TGTGCCAGCAGCCTTCGACTAGCGGGGGACACAGATACGCAGTATTTT. Translated: CASSLRLAGDTDTQYF.

This sequence joins TRBV7-2 and TRBJ1-3; D call uncertain. The CDR3 runs to 14 residues. CDR1 SGHTA and CDR2 FQGNSA come from the germline V gene. V lost 5 bases and J lost 0, with 8 bases in between. The CDR3, as DNA: TGTGCCAGCAGCACGACGGGCTCTGGAAACACCATATATTTT. This codes for CASSTTGSGNTIYF.